This T cell receptor (beta chain) emerged from a study of blood T cell repertoires in COVID-19 (dated by TCRdb to the early 2020s). Regarding the complete study: Samples covering the acute and convalescent phases of COVID-19 were provided by collaborators in the United States, Italy and Spain. The prospective study material was composed of cDNA or gDNA derived from T cells, B-cell-depleted T cells, or PBMCs. Subjects who had been exposed to COVID-19, were actively infected with it, or had recovered from it provided the deeply sampled blood TCRbeta repertoires that made up the dataset. The repertoires were released in a freely available public database intended as a resource for research on the immune response to SARS-CoV-2. The samples were drawn from the first 160 participants of the ongoing ImmuneRACE study and from about 1,200 subjects provided by 6 global collaborators. The sample metadata nearly always contained a de-identified subject ID, COVID-19 status, age in years and sex. Where HLA class I and class II types were available, the types were taken from metadata supplied by the sample provider, not from assay-based typing. Findings and caveats that apply to the study as a whole: The amount of clinical and demographic metadata varied by source and participant and was provided uncurated.

One collaborating source in Seattle enrolled patients during active infection and followed them longitudinally through the course of disease. Each collaborating institution followed its own protocols to collect whole blood in K2EDTA tubes. Collaborator samples were shipped for TCRbeta analysis as frozen whole blood, isolated PBMCs, or DNA extracted from either sample type. The CDR3 numbers 16 residues from cysteine through phenylalanine. Only the CDR3 DNA stays, 48 bases, in frame from base 1. Taken from the germline V gene (reference sequence), the CDR1 and CDR2 loops are LNHDA and SQIVND. V is shortened by 3 bases, J by 0 bases, and the region joining them spans 14 bases. Notes on this clone: The antigen it recognizes is unknown. One base away there is no much larger clone; base qualities are not given.

TCRbeta CDR3 regions were amplified from genomic DNA using the immunoSEQ Assay, a bias-controlled multiplex PCR. Under the source paper's analysis protocol: The number of nucleated cells in each sample was estimated from the amplification of reference gene primers within the assay. To quantify the absolute abundance of each unique TCRbeta CDR3 rearrangement, sequence reads were collapsed and filtered. Productive Simpson clonality was computed per sample as the square root of Simpson's diversity index over productive rearrangements. TCRdb stores this immuneACCESS table with in-frame sequences only. Part of the clones is absent; in the studies checked, under half of the shortfall reflects unresolved V genes, and no reason is known for the rest. V and J calls and clone size follow that table, whereas D and trimming were derived from the DNA. The sample has over 400,000 clones on record, 70% to 90% of them singletons. The top ten hold less than 9% of the sample.

Sequenced: peripheral blood. This sequence originates from a woman in her forties or fifties with COVID-19, enrolled during active disease. This sequence uses TRBV19 and TRBJ2-5, with no reliable assignment of the D segment. The CDR3 sequence is CASSIGKTPHQETQYF. The sequence in DNA is TGTGCCAGTAGTATTGGCAAGACACCTCACCAAGAGACCCAGTACTTC.